This passage covers 3 T cell receptor beta chains from one sample sequenced in a study of identical twins. One entry per CDR3 protein results from TCRdb running MiXCR on the 5' RACE reads. The table lists 450,000 to 650,000 distinct CDR3 sequences, 9.6% of them singletons, with around 3% in the top ten. These data were likewise used in another study, on yellow fever vaccine responses in identical twins.

Material for sequencing was PBMCs. Receptors were obtained from a woman in her late teens or twenties in good health.

This clonotype was recorded many times. The chain employs TRBV12-3 or TRBV12-4 and TRBJ1-5, with D perhaps matching TRBD1 (6 bases). The V and J ends lost 5 bases and 6 bases respectively, with 14 bases between them. This CDR3 region has 14 residues. The CDR3 reads CASSPQGRGQPQHF. CDR3 nucleotide sequence: TGTGCCAGCAGTCCACAGGGACGGGGTCAGCCCCAGCATTTT.

A few counts support this clonotype. CDR3 sequence (DNA): TGCGCCAGCAGCCAAGATGGGCTAGGTCTAGAGAACACGCAGTATTTT. This codes for CASSQDGLGLENTQYF. This rearrangement joins TRBV4-1 to TRBJ2-3; D is uncertain. Germline V gives CDR1 MGHRA, CDR2 YSYEKL. This CDR3 contains 16 residues. Trimming shortened V by 0 bases and J by 9 bases, and 19 bases separated the two germline ends.

At least ten counts were recorded for this clonotype. V usage is TRBV5-1 and J usage is TRBJ1-2, with D unresolved. CDR1 is SGHRS, CDR2 YFSETQ, per germline. The V end was cut by 1 base, the J end by 8 bases, with 9 bases between. The CDR3 covers 12 residues. Here the CDR3 DNA reads TGCGCCAGCAGCTTGTTCGCGGACGGCTACACCTTC. Amino acid sequence: CASSLFADGYTF.